The rows below give T cell receptor beta chains drawn from one sample of a study of T cell responses to AZD1222 COVID-19 vaccine. Profiling relied on immunoSEQ multiplex PCR, and the TCRdb table lists in-frame clones only, not all of them. The profile shows some 110,000 clones, about 89% of them singletons. The sample was peripheral blood, taken on day 0 of AZD1222 vaccination. These receptor sequences come from an adult in good health. Both conserved end residues are part of each CDR3. D genes are given only for firm matches. The listing skips clone size in some rows; elsewhere it reads once, few, many or a size class.

j_call: TRBJ2-7
clone_size: .
d_call: TRBD2
cdr3_length: 16
v_call: TRBV6-6
cdr3_aa: CASSYGGEKGSYEQYF
cdr3_nt: TGTGCCAGCAGTTACGGGGGGGAGAAGGGCTCCTACGAGCAGTACTTC

j_call: TRBJ1-6
clone_size: few
d_call: .
cdr3_length: 15
v_call: TRBV7-3
cdr3_aa: CASSSGRGTASPLHF
cdr3_nt: TGTGCCAGCAGCTCGGGCCGGGGCACGGCATCACCCCTCCACTTT

j_call: TRBJ2-7
clone_size: .
d_call: .
cdr3_length: 16
v_call: TRBV7-2
cdr3_aa: CASSLRDKVRRDEQYF
cdr3_nt: TGTGCCAGCAGCTTACGGGACAAGGTGCGACGTGACGAGCAGTACTTC

j_call: TRBJ2-1
clone_size: .
d_call: TRBD1
cdr3_length: 16
v_call: TRBV18
cdr3_aa: CASSPNVGQGAVEQFF
cdr3_nt: TGTGCCAGCTCACCAAATGTGGGACAGGGGGCGGTTGAGCAGTTCTTC

j_call: TRBJ2-7
clone_size: .
d_call: TRBD1
cdr3_length: 14
v_call: TRBV2
cdr3_aa: CASRPGTGGREQYF
cdr3_nt: TGTGCCAGCAGACCTGGGACAGGGGGCAGGGAGCAGTACTTC

j_call: TRBJ1-3
clone_size: .
d_call: .
cdr3_length: 14
v_call: TRBV11-2
cdr3_aa: CASSPGFSGNTIYF
cdr3_nt: TGTGCCAGCAGTCCAGGGTTTTCTGGAAACACCATATATTTT

j_call: TRBJ2-5
clone_size: .
d_call: .
cdr3_length: 16
v_call: TRBV6-2/TRBV6-3
cdr3_aa: CASSYRVGDLQETQYF
cdr3_nt: TGTGCCAGCAGTTACCGAGTGGGGGACTTACAAGAGACCCAGTACTTC

j_call: TRBJ2-7
clone_size: .
d_call: TRBD2
cdr3_length: 17
v_call: TRBV11-2
cdr3_aa: CASSYTGTSGGAGEQYF
cdr3_nt: TGTGCCAGCAGCTACACCGGGACTAGTGGGGGGGCCGGGGAGCAGTACTTC

j_call: TRBJ1-6
clone_size: few
d_call: .
cdr3_length: 13
v_call: TRBV4-1
cdr3_aa: CASSPREDSPLHF
cdr3_nt: TGCGCCAGCAGCCCGAGAGAGGATTCACCCCTCCACTTT

j_call: TRBJ2-3
clone_size: .
d_call: .
cdr3_length: 14
v_call: TRBV18
cdr3_aa: CASTEWGGADTQYF
cdr3_nt: TGTGCCAGCACCGAGTGGGGGGGCGCAGATACGCAGTATTTT

j_call: TRBJ1-3
clone_size: .
d_call: TRBD1
cdr3_length: 15
v_call: TRBV6-5
cdr3_aa: CASNVDRASGNTIYF
cdr3_nt: TGTGCCAGCAACGTTGACAGGGCTTCTGGAAACACCATATATTTT

j_call: TRBJ1-1
clone_size: .
d_call: .
cdr3_length: 12
v_call: TRBV11-2
cdr3_aa: CASSSEVGAAFF
cdr3_nt: TGTGCCAGCAGCTCGGAGGTGGGTGCGGCTTTCTTT

j_call: TRBJ2-3
clone_size: .
d_call: TRBD1
cdr3_length: 11
v_call: TRBV2
cdr3_aa: CARQTGDTQYF
cdr3_nt: TGTGCCAGGCAGACAGGGGATACGCAGTATTTT

j_call: TRBJ2-5
clone_size: .
d_call: .
cdr3_length: 13
v_call: TRBV12-3/TRBV12-4
cdr3_aa: CASSLLDWGTQYF
cdr3_nt: TGTGCCAGCAGTTTATTAGACTGGGGGACCCAGTACTTC

j_call: TRBJ1-1
clone_size: .
d_call: .
cdr3_length: 15
v_call: TRBV5-1
cdr3_aa: CASSLVGGTRTEAFF
cdr3_nt: TGCGCCAGCAGCTTGGTGGGGGGAACGAGGACTGAAGCTTTCTTT

j_call: TRBJ1-6
clone_size: .
d_call: .
cdr3_length: 13
v_call: TRBV6-5
cdr3_aa: CASSYSPGKPLHF
cdr3_nt: TGTGCCAGCAGTTACTCCCCGGGGAAACCCCTCCACTTT

j_call: TRBJ1-1
clone_size: .
d_call: .
cdr3_length: 15
v_call: TRBV5-1
cdr3_aa: CASSLGTRESTEAFF
cdr3_nt: TGCGCCAGCAGCTTGGGAACCCGGGAGAGCACTGAAGCTTTCTTT

j_call: TRBJ2-5
clone_size: .
d_call: TRBD2
cdr3_length: 13
v_call: TRBV6-5
cdr3_aa: CASSRGGQETQYF
cdr3_nt: TGTGCCAGCAGTCGCGGGGGGCAAGAGACCCAGTACTTC

j_call: TRBJ1-2
clone_size: .
d_call: .
cdr3_length: 14
v_call: TRBV4-1
cdr3_aa: CASSQVGGAAGYTF
cdr3_nt: TGCGCCAGCAGCCAAGTGGGGGGGGCGGCGGGCTACACCTTC

j_call: TRBJ1-4
clone_size: .
d_call: TRBD1
cdr3_length: 16
v_call: TRBV5-5
cdr3_aa: CASSLKTGATNEKLFF
cdr3_nt: TGTGCCAGCAGCTTGAAGACAGGGGCAACTAATGAAAAACTGTTTTTT

j_call: TRBJ1-4
clone_size: .
d_call: .
cdr3_length: 14
v_call: TRBV11-2
cdr3_aa: CASSFLGGNEKLFF
cdr3_nt: TGTGCCAGCAGCTTCTTGGGGGGTAATGAAAAACTGTTTTTT

j_call: TRBJ1-6
clone_size: .
d_call: .
cdr3_length: 17
v_call: TRBV10-3
cdr3_aa: CAISEPEMGRGNSPLHF
cdr3_nt: TGTGCCATCAGTGAGCCCGAAATGGGTAGGGGTAATTCACCCCTCCACTTT

j_call: TRBJ1-2
clone_size: .
d_call: .
cdr3_length: 15
v_call: TRBV5-1
cdr3_aa: CASSLDIGDGYGYTF
cdr3_nt: TGCGCCAGCAGCTTGGATATCGGGGACGGGTATGGCTACACCTTC

j_call: TRBJ1-2
clone_size: .
d_call: .
cdr3_length: 15
v_call: TRBV28
cdr3_aa: CASRPTGRGKSGYTF
cdr3_nt: TGTGCCAGCAGACCTACAGGAAGAGGAAAAAGCGGCTACACCTTC

j_call: TRBJ1-2
clone_size: .
d_call: TRBD1
cdr3_length: 14
v_call: TRBV11-2
cdr3_aa: CASSGQGLNYGYTF
cdr3_nt: TGTGCCAGCAGCGGACAGGGGCTTAACTATGGCTACACCTTC

j_call: TRBJ1-1
clone_size: .
d_call: .
cdr3_length: 15
v_call: TRBV5-5
cdr3_aa: CASSLRRSMNTEAFF
cdr3_nt: TGTGCCAGCAGCCTCCGACGGAGCATGAACACTGAAGCTTTCTTT